The sequence of this T cell receptor (beta chain) was determined in a study of T cell responses to AZD1222 COVID-19 vaccine. This clone was recorded only once. Its antigen is not known. General observations from the study: Unmutated variant regions are reportedly the target of nearly half of TCRs that are spike-specific. Rises in breadth and depth of Spike-specific TCRs came after two AZD1222 doses. Repertoire sampling happened only post peak T cell response.

Losses at the gene ends were 4 bases for V and 0 bases for J; bases not matched to a gene: 12. The CDR3 is 18 amino acids. From germline, CDR1 is SGHNT and CDR2 YYREEE (reference sequence). Profiled with immunoSEQ multiplex PCR; TCRdb holds only in-frame clones, not every one. The sample has roughly 140,000 clones; about 88% are singletons. Here the sequenced sample was peripheral blood, taken 28 days after the second AZD1222 dose. The clonotype comes from an adult who received the AZD1222 COVID-19 vaccine. The V gene is TRBV5-4, the J gene TRBJ1-2, with 10 bases lining up with TRBD1. The CDR3 region is CASSTGQGGSITNYGYTF. For the CDR3, the DNA is TGTGCCAGCAGCACCGGACAGGGGGGTTCCATTACTAACTATGGCTACACCTTC.